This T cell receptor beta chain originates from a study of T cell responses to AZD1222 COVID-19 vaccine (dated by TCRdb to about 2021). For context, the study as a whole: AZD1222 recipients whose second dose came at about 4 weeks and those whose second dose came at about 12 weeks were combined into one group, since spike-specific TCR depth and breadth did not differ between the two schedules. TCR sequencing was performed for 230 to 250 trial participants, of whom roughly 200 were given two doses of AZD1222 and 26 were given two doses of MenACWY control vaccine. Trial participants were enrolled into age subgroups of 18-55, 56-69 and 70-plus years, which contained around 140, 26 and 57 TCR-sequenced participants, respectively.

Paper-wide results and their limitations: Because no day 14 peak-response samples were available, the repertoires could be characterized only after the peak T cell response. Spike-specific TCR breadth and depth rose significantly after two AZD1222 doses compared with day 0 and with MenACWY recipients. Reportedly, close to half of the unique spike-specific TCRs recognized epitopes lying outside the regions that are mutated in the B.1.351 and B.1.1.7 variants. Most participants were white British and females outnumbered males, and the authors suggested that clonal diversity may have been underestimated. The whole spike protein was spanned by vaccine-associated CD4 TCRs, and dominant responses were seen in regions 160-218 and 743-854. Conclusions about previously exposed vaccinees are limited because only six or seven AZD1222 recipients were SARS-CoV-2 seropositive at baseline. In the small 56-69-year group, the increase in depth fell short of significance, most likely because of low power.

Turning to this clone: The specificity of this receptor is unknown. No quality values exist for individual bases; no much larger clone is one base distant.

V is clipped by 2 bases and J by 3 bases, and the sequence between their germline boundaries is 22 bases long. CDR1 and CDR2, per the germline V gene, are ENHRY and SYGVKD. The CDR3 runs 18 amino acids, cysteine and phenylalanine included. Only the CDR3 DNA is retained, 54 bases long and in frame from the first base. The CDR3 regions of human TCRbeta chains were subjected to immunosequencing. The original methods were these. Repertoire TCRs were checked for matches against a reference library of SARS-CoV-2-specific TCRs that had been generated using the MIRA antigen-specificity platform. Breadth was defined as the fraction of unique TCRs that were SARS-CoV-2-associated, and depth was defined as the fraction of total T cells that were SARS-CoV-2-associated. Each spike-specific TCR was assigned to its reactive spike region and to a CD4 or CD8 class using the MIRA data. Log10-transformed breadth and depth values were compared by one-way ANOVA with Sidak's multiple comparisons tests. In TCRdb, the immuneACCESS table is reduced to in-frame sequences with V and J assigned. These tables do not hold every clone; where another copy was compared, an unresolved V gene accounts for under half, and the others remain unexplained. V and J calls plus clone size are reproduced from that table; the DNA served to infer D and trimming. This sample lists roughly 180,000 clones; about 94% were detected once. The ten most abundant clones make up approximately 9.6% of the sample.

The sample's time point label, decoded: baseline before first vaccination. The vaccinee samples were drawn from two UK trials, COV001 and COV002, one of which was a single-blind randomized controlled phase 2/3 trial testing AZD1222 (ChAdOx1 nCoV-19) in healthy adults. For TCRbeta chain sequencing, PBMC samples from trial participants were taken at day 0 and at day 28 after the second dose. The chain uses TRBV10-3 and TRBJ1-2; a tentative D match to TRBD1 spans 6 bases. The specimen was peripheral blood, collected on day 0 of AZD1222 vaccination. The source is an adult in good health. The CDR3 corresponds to CAISEPLIKVRGDYGYTF. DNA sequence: TGTGCCATCAGTGAGCCACTCATAAAGGTAAGGGGGGACTATGGCTACACCTTC.